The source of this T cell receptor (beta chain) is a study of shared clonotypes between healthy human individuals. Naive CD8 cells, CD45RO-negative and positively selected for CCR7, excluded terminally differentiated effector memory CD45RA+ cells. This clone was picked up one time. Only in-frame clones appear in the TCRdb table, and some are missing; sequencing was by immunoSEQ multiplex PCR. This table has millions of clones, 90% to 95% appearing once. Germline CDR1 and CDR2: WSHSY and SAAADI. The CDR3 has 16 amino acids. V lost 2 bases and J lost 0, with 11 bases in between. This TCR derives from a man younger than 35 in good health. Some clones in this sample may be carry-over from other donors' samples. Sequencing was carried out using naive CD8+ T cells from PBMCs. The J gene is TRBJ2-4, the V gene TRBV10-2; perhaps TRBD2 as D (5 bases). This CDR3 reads CASSEGSALAKNIQYF. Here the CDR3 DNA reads TGCGCCAGCAGTGAGGGTAGCGCTCTAGCCAAAAACATTCAGTACTTC.